This is a list of T cell receptor beta chains from one sample in a study of T cells in tumors after PD-1 blockade. Using immunoSEQ multiplex PCR, the repertoire was profiled, and TCRdb retains in-frame clones only, with some absent. The repertoire holds tens of thousands of clones, with 70% to 75% as singletons. Specimen: PBMCs, collected after anti-PD-1 treatment. These receptors were obtained from a human donor with basal cell carcinoma. Both conserved end residues are part of each CDR3. The order of the fields is D gene, clone size, V gene, J gene, CDR3 protein, CDR3 DNA. The D gene is left open where the match is weak. Size tells how often a clone was seen (once, few, many) or the class of an expanded clone, and some rows leave it out.

D gene: .; clone size: once; V gene: TRBV21-1; J gene: TRBJ2-2; CDR3 protein: CASSKGMSTGELFF; CDR3 DNA: TGTGCCAGCAGCAAAGGGATGAGCACCGGGGAGCTGTTTTTT
D gene: .; clone size: few; V gene: TRBV6-2/TRBV6-3; J gene: TRBJ2-7; CDR3 protein: CASSYRRGGQLFYEQYF; CDR3 DNA: TGTGCCAGCAGTTACCGGCGAGGAGGACAGCTCTTCTACGAGCAGTACTTC
D gene: .; clone size: .; V gene: TRBV6-2/TRBV6-3; J gene: TRBJ1-1; CDR3 protein: CASSDSDTEAFF; CDR3 DNA: TGTGCCAGCAGTGACAGCGACACTGAAGCTTTCTTT
D gene: .; clone size: once; V gene: TRBV6-6; J gene: TRBJ1-2; CDR3 protein: CASRRPGQGTDYGYTF; CDR3 DNA: TGTGCCAGCAGGCGGCCGGGGCAGGGGACGGACTATGGCTACACCTTC
D gene: .; clone size: .; V gene: TRBV24-1; J gene: TRBJ2-1; CDR3 protein: CATGIMAGVDLDEQFF; CDR3 DNA: TGTGCCACCGGTATAATGGCAGGGGTGGATTTGGATGAGCAGTTCTTC
D gene: TRBD1; clone size: .; V gene: TRBV4-2; J gene: TRBJ1-2; CDR3 protein: CASSRQGTGSGYTF; CDR3 DNA: TGTGCCAGCAGTAGACAGGGGACGGGCAGTGGCTACACCTTC
D gene: TRBD2; clone size: .; V gene: TRBV5-1; J gene: TRBJ2-7; CDR3 protein: CASSLGTSGYEQYF; CDR3 DNA: TGCGCCAGCAGCCTCGGGACTAGCGGGTACGAACAGTACTTC
D gene: .; clone size: .; V gene: TRBV24-1; J gene: TRBJ2-1; CDR3 protein: CAVDRQWGPSYNEQFF; CDR3 DNA: TGTGCCGTCGACAGGCAGTGGGGTCCTTCCTACAATGAGCAGTTCTTC
D gene: .; clone size: .; V gene: TRBV5-4; J gene: TRBJ2-7; CDR3 protein: CASSLGGVAVPYEQYF; CDR3 DNA: TGTGCCAGCAGCTTGGGGGGGGTAGCGGTCCCCTACGAGCAGTACTTC
D gene: .; clone size: few; V gene: TRBV7-2; J gene: TRBJ2-7; CDR3 protein: CASSLDSGLYEQYF; CDR3 DNA: TGTGCCAGCAGCTTAGATAGCGGACTTTACGAGCAGTACTTC
D gene: .; clone size: .; V gene: TRBV24-1; J gene: TRBJ1-2; CDR3 protein: CATSDPQGRGYTF; CDR3 DNA: TGTGCCACCAGTGATCCCCAGGGAAGAGGCTACACCTTC
D gene: TRBD2; clone size: .; V gene: TRBV19; J gene: TRBJ2-1; CDR3 protein: CAVQKGLAGGSSYNEQFF; CDR3 DNA: TGTGCCGTACAAAAGGGTCTGGCGGGGGGCAGCTCCTACAATGAGCAGTTCTTC
D gene: .; clone size: .; V gene: TRBV5-4; J gene: TRBJ2-1; CDR3 protein: CASSFGRGEQFF; CDR3 DNA: TGTGCCAGCAGCTTTGGGCGAGGTGAGCAGTTCTTC
D gene: .; clone size: few; V gene: TRBV7-9; J gene: TRBJ2-1; CDR3 protein: CASSLLREHNEQFF; CDR3 DNA: TGTGCCAGCAGCCTCCTCAGGGAACACAATGAGCAGTTCTTC
D gene: TRBD1; clone size: .; V gene: TRBV18; J gene: TRBJ1-1; CDR3 protein: CASSRRDRGNTEAFF; CDR3 DNA: TGTGCCAGCTCACGAAGAGACAGGGGGAACACTGAAGCTTTCTTT
D gene: .; clone size: .; V gene: TRBV4-3; J gene: TRBJ1-4; CDR3 protein: CASSYRASNEKLFF; CDR3 DNA: TGCGCCAGCAGCTACCGGGCCTCTAATGAAAAACTGTTTTTT
D gene: TRBD1; clone size: .; V gene: TRBV5-8; J gene: TRBJ1-2; CDR3 protein: CASSLSLTGGAGNYGYTF; CDR3 DNA: TGTGCCAGCAGCTTAAGTTTAACAGGGGGCGCGGGGAACTATGGCTACACCTTC
D gene: .; clone size: .; V gene: TRBV2; J gene: TRBJ1-1; CDR3 protein: CASGGIRTGTEAFF; CDR3 DNA: TGTGCCAGCGGGGGGATTCGTACAGGCACTGAAGCTTTCTTT
D gene: .; clone size: .; V gene: TRBV9; J gene: TRBJ2-7; CDR3 protein: CASSVGGQDYEQYF; CDR3 DNA: TGTGCCAGCAGCGTAGGGGGACAAGATTACGAGCAGTACTTC
D gene: .; clone size: few; V gene: TRBV6-5; J gene: TRBJ1-3; CDR3 protein: CASRPPGGANTIYF; CDR3 DNA: TGTGCCAGCAGGCCCCCCGGGGGGGCAAACACCATATATTTT
D gene: .; clone size: .; V gene: TRBV7-2; J gene: TRBJ1-3; CDR3 protein: CASSPGRFSGNTIYF; CDR3 DNA: TGTGCCAGCAGCCCGGGACGGTTCTCTGGAAACACCATATATTTT
D gene: .; clone size: .; V gene: TRBV29-1; J gene: TRBJ2-7; CDR3 protein: CSAMGGGSYEQYF; CDR3 DNA: TGCAGCGCCATGGGTGGTGGCTCCTACGAGCAGTACTTC
D gene: .; clone size: .; V gene: TRBV28; J gene: TRBJ2-3; CDR3 protein: CASSSPPAVTDTQYF; CDR3 DNA: TGTGCCAGCAGTTCTCCCCCAGCGGTCACAGATACGCAGTATTTT
D gene: .; clone size: .; V gene: TRBV29-1; J gene: TRBJ1-1; CDR3 protein: CSARKTGNTEAFF; CDR3 DNA: TGCAGCGCCCGGAAGACAGGGAACACTGAAGCTTTCTTT
D gene: .; clone size: .; V gene: TRBV7-2; J gene: TRBJ2-7; CDR3 protein: CASRLEGDRTSVYEQYF; CDR3 DNA: TGTGCCAGCAGGTTAGAGGGGGACAGGACTAGCGTCTACGAGCAGTACTTC
D gene: TRBD1; clone size: .; V gene: TRBV28; J gene: TRBJ1-2; CDR3 protein: CASSSTGTAANYGYTF; CDR3 DNA: TGTGCCAGCAGCTCAACCGGGACAGCTGCTAACTATGGCTACACCTTC
D gene: .; clone size: .; V gene: TRBV19; J gene: TRBJ2-4; CDR3 protein: CASSQRQGADIQYF; CDR3 DNA: TGTGCCAGTAGTCAGCGGCAAGGGGCCGACATTCAGTACTTC
D gene: .; clone size: once; V gene: TRBV6-5; J gene: TRBJ1-3; CDR3 protein: CASSRLTENGNTIYF; CDR3 DNA: TGTGCCAGCAGTCGACTTACAGAAAATGGAAACACCATATATTTT
D gene: .; clone size: .; V gene: TRBV3-1/TRBV3-2; J gene: TRBJ2-2; CDR3 protein: CASRQRTDTGELFF; CDR3 DNA: TGTGCCAGCAGGCAACGGACGGACACCGGGGAGCTGTTTTTT
D gene: TRBD2; clone size: .; V gene: TRBV2; J gene: TRBJ2-3; CDR3 protein: CASTLAGGRIDTQYF; CDR3 DNA: TGTGCCAGCACCCTCGCGGGAGGGCGTATAGATACGCAGTATTTT
D gene: TRBD2; clone size: .; V gene: TRBV5-3; J gene: TRBJ2-1; CDR3 protein: CARSTVPGGLENEQFF; CDR3 DNA: TGTGCCAGAAGCACTGTTCCGGGAGGGCTAGAGAATGAGCAGTTCTTC
D gene: TRBD2; clone size: .; V gene: TRBV19; J gene: TRBJ2-3; CDR3 protein: CATGTSDARTDTQYF; CDR3 DNA: TGTGCCACCGGGACTAGCGATGCTCGGACAGATACGCAGTATTTT
D gene: .; clone size: few; V gene: TRBV7-9; J gene: TRBJ1-5; CDR3 protein: CASSYGGRQPQHF; CDR3 DNA: TGTGCCAGCAGTTATGGGGGTAGGCAGCCCCAGCATTTT
D gene: TRBD2; clone size: .; V gene: TRBV24-1; J gene: TRBJ2-5; CDR3 protein: CATSDFKRGGGETQYF; CDR3 DNA: TGTGCCACCAGTGATTTTAAGCGGGGGGGTGGAGAGACCCAGTACTTC
D gene: .; clone size: .; V gene: TRBV2; J gene: TRBJ1-2; CDR3 protein: CASSEGTAGNYGYTF; CDR3 DNA: TGTGCCAGCAGTGAGGGTACGGCAGGCAACTATGGCTACACCTTC
D gene: .; clone size: .; V gene: TRBV15; J gene: TRBJ2-1; CDR3 protein: CATSRPFGSNEQFF; CDR3 DNA: TGTGCCACCAGCAGACCCTTTGGGTCCAATGAGCAGTTCTTC
D gene: .; clone size: .; V gene: TRBV25-1; J gene: TRBJ2-1; CDR3 protein: CASSPGSSYNEQFF; CDR3 DNA: TGTGCCAGCAGTCCGGGGAGCTCCTACAATGAGCAGTTCTTC
D gene: TRBD1; clone size: few; V gene: TRBV12-3/TRBV12-4; J gene: TRBJ1-2; CDR3 protein: CASSVQGEDYTF; CDR3 DNA: TGTGCCAGCAGTGTTCAGGGGGAGGACTACACCTTC
D gene: TRBD2; clone size: .; V gene: TRBV20-1; J gene: TRBJ2-2; CDR3 protein: CSASRGGAGGTGELFF; CDR3 DNA: TGCAGTGCTAGTCGCGGGGGGGCGGGAGGTACCGGGGAGCTGTTTTTT
D gene: .; clone size: .; V gene: TRBV27; J gene: TRBJ2-5; CDR3 protein: CASSPGGFQETQYF; CDR3 DNA: TGTGCCAGCTCCCCCGGCGGGTTCCAAGAGACCCAGTACTTC
D gene: .; clone size: .; V gene: TRBV7-9; J gene: TRBJ1-2; CDR3 protein: CASSLTEDYGYTF; CDR3 DNA: TGTGCCAGCAGCCTGACAGAAGACTATGGCTACACCTTC
D gene: .; clone size: .; V gene: TRBV2; J gene: TRBJ2-2; CDR3 protein: CASSGQGAGELFF; CDR3 DNA: TGTGCCAGCAGTGGGCAGGGCGCCGGGGAGCTGTTTTTT
D gene: TRBD1; clone size: .; V gene: TRBV27; J gene: TRBJ2-1; CDR3 protein: CAFGDRDNEQFF; CDR3 DNA: TGTGCCTTTGGGGACAGGGACAATGAGCAGTTCTTC
D gene: .; clone size: once; V gene: TRBV28; J gene: TRBJ1-4; CDR3 protein: CASSSYMSAEKLFF; CDR3 DNA: TGTGCCAGCAGTTCCTATATGAGCGCTGAAAAACTGTTTTTT